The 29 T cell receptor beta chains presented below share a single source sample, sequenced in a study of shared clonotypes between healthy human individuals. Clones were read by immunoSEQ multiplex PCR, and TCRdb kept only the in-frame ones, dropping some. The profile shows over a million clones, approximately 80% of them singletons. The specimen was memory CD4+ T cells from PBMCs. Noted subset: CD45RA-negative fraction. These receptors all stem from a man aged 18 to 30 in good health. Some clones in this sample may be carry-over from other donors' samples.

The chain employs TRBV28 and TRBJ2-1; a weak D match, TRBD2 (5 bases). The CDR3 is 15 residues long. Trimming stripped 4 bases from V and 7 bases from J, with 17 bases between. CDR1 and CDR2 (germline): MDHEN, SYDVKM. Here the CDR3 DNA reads TGTGCCAGCAGTTCCCCGTCGAGGGTCTCAAATGAGCAGTTCTTC. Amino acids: CASSSPSRVSNEQFF.

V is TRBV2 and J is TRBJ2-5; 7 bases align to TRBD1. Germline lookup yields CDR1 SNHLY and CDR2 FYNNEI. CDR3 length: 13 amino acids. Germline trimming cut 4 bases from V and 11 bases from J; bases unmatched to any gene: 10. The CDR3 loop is CASSGDRVGKQYF. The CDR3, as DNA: TGTGCCAGCAGTGGAGACAGGGTAGGGAAGCAGTACTTC.

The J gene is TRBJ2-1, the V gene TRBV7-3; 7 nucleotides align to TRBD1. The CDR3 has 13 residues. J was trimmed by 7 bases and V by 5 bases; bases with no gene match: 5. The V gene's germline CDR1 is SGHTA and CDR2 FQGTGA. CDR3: CASSTTGRNEQFF. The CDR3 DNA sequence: TGTGCCAGCAGCACGACAGGGCGAAATGAGCAGTTCTTC.

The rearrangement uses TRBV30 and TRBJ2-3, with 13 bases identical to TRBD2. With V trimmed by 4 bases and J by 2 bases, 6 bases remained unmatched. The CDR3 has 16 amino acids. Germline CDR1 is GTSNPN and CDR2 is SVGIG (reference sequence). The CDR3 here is CAWMGGLAGITDTQYF. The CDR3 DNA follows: TGTGCCTGGATGGGGGGACTAGCGGGAATCACAGATACGCAGTATTTT.

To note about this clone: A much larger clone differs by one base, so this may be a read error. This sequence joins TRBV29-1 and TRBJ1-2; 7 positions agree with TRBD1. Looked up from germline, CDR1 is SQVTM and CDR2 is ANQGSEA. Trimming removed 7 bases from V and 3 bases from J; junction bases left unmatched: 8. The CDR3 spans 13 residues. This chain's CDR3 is CSASTGRDYGYTF. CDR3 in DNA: TGCAGCGCTTCGACAGGGCGGGACTATGGCTACACCTTC. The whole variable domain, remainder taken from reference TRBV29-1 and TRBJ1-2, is SAVISQKPSRDICQRGTSLTIQCQVDSQVTMMFWYRQQPGQSLTLIATANQGSEATYESGFVIDKFPISRPNLTFSTLTVSNMSPEDSSIYLCSASTGRDYGYTFGSGTRLTVV.

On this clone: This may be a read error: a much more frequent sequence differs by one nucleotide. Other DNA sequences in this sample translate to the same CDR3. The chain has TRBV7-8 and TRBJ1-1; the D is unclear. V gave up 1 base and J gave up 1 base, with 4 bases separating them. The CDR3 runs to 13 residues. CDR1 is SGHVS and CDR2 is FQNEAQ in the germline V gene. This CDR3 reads CASSLDRNTEAFF. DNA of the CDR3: TGTGCCAGCAGCTTAGATCGGAACACTGAAGCTTTCTTT.

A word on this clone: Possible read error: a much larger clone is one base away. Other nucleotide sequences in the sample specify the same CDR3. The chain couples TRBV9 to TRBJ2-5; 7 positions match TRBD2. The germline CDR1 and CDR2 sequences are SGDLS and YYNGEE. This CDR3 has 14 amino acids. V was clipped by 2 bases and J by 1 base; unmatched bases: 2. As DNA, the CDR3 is TGTGCCAGCAGCGTGGCTAGCGGCCAAGAGACCCAGTACTTC. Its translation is CASSVASGQETQYF.

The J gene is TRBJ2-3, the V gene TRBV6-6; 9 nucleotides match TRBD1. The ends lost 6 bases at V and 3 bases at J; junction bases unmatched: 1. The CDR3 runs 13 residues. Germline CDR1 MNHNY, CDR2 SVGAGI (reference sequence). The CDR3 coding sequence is TGTGCCAGCAGAGGGACAGGGACAGATACGCAGTATTTT. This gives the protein CASRGTGTDTQYF.

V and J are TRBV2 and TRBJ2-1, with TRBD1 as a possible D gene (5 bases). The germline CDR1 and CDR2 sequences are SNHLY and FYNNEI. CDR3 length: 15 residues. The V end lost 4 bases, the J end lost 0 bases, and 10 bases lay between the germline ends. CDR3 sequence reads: CASSALQGSYNEQFF. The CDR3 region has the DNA TGTGCCAGCAGTGCCCTGCAGGGCTCCTACAATGAGCAGTTCTTC.

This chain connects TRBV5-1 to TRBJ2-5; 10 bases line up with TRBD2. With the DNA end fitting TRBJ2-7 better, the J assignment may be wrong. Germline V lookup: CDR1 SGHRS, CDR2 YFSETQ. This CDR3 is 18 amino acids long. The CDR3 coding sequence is TGCGCCAGCAGCTCCGACATAGAGCTAGCGGGGGAAGGCTACGAGCAGTACTTC. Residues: CASSSDIELAGEGYEQYF.

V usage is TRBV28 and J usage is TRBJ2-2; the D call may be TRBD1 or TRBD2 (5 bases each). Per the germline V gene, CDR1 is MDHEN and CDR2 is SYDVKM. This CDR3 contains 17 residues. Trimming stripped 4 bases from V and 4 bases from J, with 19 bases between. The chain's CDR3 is CASSSNPGVRGTGELFF. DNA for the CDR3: TGTGCCAGCAGTTCCAACCCCGGGGTGAGGGGCACCGGGGAGCTGTTTTTT.

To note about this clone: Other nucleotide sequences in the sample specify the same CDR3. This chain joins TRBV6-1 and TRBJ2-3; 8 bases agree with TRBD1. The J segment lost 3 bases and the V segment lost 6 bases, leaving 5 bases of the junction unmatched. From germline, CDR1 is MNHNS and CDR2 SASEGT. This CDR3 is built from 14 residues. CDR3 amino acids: CASSDRGPTDTQYF. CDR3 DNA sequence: TGTGCCAGCAGCGACAGGGGCCCGACAGATACGCAGTATTTT.

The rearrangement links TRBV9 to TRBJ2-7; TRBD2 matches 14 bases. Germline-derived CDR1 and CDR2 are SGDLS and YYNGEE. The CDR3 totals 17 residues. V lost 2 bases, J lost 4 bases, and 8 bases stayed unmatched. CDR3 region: CASSVGTSGSGGYEQYF. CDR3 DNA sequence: TGTGCCAGCAGCGTGGGGACTAGCGGGAGTGGAGGTTACGAGCAGTACTTC.

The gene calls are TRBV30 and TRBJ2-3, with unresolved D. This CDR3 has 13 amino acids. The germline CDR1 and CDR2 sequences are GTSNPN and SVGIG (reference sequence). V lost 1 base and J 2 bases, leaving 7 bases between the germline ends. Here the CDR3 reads CAWSEVPTDTQYF. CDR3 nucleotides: TGTGCCTGGAGTGAGGTACCCACAGATACGCAGTATTTT. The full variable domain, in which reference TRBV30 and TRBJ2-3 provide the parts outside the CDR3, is SQTIHQWPATLVQPVGSPLSLECTVEGTSNPNLYWYRQAAGRGLQLLFYSVGIGQISSEVPQNLSASRPQDRQFILSSKKLLLSDSGFYLCAWSEVPTDTQYFGPGTRLTVL.

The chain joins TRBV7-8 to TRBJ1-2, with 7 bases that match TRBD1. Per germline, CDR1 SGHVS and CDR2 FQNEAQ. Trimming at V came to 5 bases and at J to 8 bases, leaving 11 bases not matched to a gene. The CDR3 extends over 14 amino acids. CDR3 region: CASSLTTGKEGYTF. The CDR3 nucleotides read TGTGCCAGCAGCCTCACGACAGGGAAGGAGGGCTACACCTTC.

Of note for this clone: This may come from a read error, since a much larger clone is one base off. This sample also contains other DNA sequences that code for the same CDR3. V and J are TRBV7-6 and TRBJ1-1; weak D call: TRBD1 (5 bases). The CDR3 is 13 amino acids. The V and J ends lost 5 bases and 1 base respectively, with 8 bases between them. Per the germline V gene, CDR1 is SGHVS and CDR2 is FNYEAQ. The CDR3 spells CASSLGQNTEAFF. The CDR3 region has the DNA TGTGCCAGCAGCCTAGGACAGAACACTGAAGCTTTCTTT.

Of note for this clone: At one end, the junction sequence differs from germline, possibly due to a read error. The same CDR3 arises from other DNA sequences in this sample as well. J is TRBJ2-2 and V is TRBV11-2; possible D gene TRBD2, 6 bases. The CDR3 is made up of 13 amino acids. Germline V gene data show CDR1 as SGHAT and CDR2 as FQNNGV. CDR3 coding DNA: TGCGCCAGCAGCGGGCAGGGTTTCGGGGAGCTGTTTTTT. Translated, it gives CASSGQGFGELFF.

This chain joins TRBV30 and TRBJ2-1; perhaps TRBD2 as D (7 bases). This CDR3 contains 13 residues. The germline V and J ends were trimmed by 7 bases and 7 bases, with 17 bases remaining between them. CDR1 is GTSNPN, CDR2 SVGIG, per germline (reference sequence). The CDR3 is CALGKGGGNEQFF. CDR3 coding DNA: TGTGCCTTGGGTAAGGGGGGAGGGAATGAGCAGTTCTTC.

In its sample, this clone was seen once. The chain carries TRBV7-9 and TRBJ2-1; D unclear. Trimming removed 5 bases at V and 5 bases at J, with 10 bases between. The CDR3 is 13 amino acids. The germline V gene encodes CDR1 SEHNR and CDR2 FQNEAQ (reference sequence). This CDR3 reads CASSLRPDNEQFF. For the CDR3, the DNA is TGTGCCAGCAGCCTCCGACCCGACAATGAGCAGTTCTTC.

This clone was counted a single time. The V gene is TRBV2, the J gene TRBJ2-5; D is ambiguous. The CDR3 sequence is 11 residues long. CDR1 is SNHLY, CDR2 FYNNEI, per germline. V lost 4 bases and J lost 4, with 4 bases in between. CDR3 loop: CASSATETQYF. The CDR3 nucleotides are TGTGCCAGCAGTGCCACAGAGACCCAGTACTTC.

The CDR3 nucleotides read TGTGCCAGCACATCATCGGCCTACTATGCGAACACCGGGGAGCTGTTTTTT. The encoded protein is CASTSSAYYANTGELFF. The chain employs TRBV27 and TRBJ2-2; no definite D call. Germline V gene sequence: CDR1 MNHEY, CDR2 SMNVEV (reference sequence). Deletions cut 7 bases from V and 0 bases from J, with 18 bases between. This CDR3 comprises 17 residues.

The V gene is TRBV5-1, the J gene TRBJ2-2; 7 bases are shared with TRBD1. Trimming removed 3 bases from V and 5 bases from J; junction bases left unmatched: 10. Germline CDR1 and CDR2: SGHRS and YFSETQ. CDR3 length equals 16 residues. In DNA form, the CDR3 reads TGCGCCAGCAGCTATTCGGGGACGACAGGGACCGGGGAGCTGTTTTTT. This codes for CASSYSGTTGTGELFF. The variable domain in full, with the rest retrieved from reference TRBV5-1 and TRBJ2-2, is KAGVTQTPRYLIKTRGQQVTLSCSPISGHRSVSWYQQTPGQGLQFLFEYFSETQRNKGNFPGRFSGRQFSNSRSEMNVSTLELGDSALYLCASSYSGTTGTGELFFGEGSRLTVL.

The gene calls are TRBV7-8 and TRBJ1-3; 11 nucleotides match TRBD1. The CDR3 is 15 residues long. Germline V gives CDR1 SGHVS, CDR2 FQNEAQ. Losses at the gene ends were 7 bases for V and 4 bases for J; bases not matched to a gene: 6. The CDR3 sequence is CASKGQGAFGNTIYF. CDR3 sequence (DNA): TGTGCCAGCAAAGGACAGGGGGCTTTCGGAAACACCATATATTTT.

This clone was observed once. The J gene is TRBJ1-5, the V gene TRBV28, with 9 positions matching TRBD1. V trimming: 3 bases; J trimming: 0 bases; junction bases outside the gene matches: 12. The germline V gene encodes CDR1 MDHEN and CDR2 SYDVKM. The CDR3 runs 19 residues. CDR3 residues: CASSFSDRGRVYSNQPQHF. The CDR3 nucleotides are TGTGCCAGCAGTTTTTCTGACAGGGGGAGAGTTTATAGCAATCAGCCCCAGCATTTT.

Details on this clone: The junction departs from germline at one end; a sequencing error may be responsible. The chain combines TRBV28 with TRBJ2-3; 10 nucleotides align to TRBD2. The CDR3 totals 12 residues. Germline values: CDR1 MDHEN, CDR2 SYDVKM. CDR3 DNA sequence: TGTGCCAGCGGAAGTGGGGGACTAGCGCCGGGATTC. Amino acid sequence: CASGSGGLAPGF. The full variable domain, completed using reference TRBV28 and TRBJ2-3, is DVKVTQSSRYLVKRTGEKVFLECVQDMDHENMFWYRQDPGLGLRLIYFSYDVKMKEKGDIPEGYSVSREKKERFSLILESASTNQTSMYLCASGSGGLAPGFGPGTRLTVL.

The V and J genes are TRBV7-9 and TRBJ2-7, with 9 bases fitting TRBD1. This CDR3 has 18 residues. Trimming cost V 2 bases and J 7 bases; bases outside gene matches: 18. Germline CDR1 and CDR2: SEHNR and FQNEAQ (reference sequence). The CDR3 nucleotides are TGTGCCAGCAGCTTATTCTACAGGGGGCGCGTGGGATCGGTAGAGCAGTACTTC. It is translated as CASSLFYRGRVGSVEQYF.

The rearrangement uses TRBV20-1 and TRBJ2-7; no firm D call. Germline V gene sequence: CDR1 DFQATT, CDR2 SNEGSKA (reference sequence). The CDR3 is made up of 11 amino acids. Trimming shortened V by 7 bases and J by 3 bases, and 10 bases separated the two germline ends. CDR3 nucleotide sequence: TGCAGTGTAACTTCGAACTACGAGCAGTACTTC. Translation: CSVTSNYEQYF.

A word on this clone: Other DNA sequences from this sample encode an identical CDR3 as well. The CDR3 here is CSVVDGLAAETQYF. Here the CDR3 DNA reads TGCAGCGTTGTTGATGGACTGGCCGCCGAGACCCAGTACTTC. The V call is TRBV29-1, the J call TRBJ2-5; TRBD2 might be the D (5 bases). This CDR3 has 14 amino acids. V was clipped by 4 bases and J by 5 bases, with 17 bases between them. From germline, CDR1 is SQVTM and CDR2 ANQGSEA. The full variable domain, rest sourced from reference TRBV29-1 and TRBJ2-5, is SAVISQKPSRDICQRGTSLTIQCQVDSQVTMMFWYRQQPGQSLTLIATANQGSEATYESGFVIDKFPISRPNLTFSTLTVSNMSPEDSSIYLCSVVDGLAAETQYFGPGTRLLVL.

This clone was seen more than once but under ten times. The CDR3 region is CASSDEGDEQYF. The DNA of the CDR3 is TGTGCCAGCAGTGATGAGGGGGACGAGCAGTACTTC. This chain uses TRBV2 with TRBJ2-7, with D tentatively TRBD1 (6 bases). The germline CDR1 and CDR2 sequences are SNHLY and FYNNEI. Trimming removed 3 bases from V and 5 bases from J, with 8 bases in between. The CDR3 spans 12 residues. Full variable domain (rest looked up from reference TRBV2 and TRBJ2-7): EPEVTQTPSHQVTQMGQEVILRCVPISNHLYFYWYRQILGQKVEFLVSFYNNEISEKSEIFDDQFSVERPDGSNFTLKIRSTKLEDSAMYFCASSDEGDEQYFGPGTRLTVT.